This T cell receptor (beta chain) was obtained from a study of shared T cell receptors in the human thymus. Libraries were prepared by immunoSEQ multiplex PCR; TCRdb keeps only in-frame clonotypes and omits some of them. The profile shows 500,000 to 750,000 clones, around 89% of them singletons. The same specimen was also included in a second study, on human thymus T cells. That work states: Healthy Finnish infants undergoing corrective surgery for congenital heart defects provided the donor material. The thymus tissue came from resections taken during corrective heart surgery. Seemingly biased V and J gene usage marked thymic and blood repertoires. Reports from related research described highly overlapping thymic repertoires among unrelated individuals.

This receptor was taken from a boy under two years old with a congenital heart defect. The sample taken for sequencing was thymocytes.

The CDR3 here is CAWSVRGRERDTQYF. The CDR3, as DNA: TGTGCCTGGAGTGTACGCGGGAGGGAAAGAGATACGCAGTATTTT. The chain links TRBV30 to TRBJ2-3; the match to TRBD2 covers 9 bases. CDR3 length: 15 residues. CDR1 and CDR2 (germline): GTSNPN, SVGIG (reference sequence). J lost 5 bases, V lost 0 bases, and 6 bases had no gene match.